A selection of T cell receptor beta chains follows, all from one sample in a study of beta chain features in type 1 diabetes. TCRdb's copy holds only in-frame clones and misses some; the assay was immunoSEQ multiplex PCR. The table has 360,000 or so clones, roughly a fifth seen once; the top ten hold 0.035% to 0.055%. Sequencing input: naive CD4+ T cells from blood. These receptors all come from a woman between 18 and 29 years old in good health. The CDR3 runs from the conserved cysteine through the conserved F or W. A D gene is named only where the DNA matches it firmly. Part of the rows lack a size; the others show once, few, many or a class for expanded clones.

>TRBV28|.|.|TRBJ2-6
TGTGCCAGCGGCCGGGACAATGGGGCCAACGTCCTGACTTTC
CASGRDNGANVLTF
>TRBV7-9|.|.|TRBJ1-1
TGTGCCAGCAACCCGAGTGAAGCTTTCTTT
CASNPSEAFF
>TRBV2|.|.|TRBJ2-1
TGTGCCAGCAGCCTCCAGGGGAATGAGCAGTTCTTC
CASSLQGNEQFF
>TRBV30|TRBD2|few|TRBJ2-3
TGTGCCTGGTCCCTAGCGGGAGCGTCAGATACGCAGTATTTT
CAWSLAGASDTQYF
>TRBV5-1|.|.|TRBJ1-1
TGCGCCAGCAGCTTGCCAACAGGGAACACTGAAGCTTTCTTT
CASSLPTGNTEAFF
>TRBV5-4|.|few|TRBJ2-7
TGTGCCAGCAGCTTGGAGTCAGGCCCCTACGAGCAGTACTTC
CASSLESGPYEQYF
>TRBV5-1|.|.|TRBJ2-1
TGCGCCAGCAGCCCATCAAACAATGAGCAGTTCTTC
CASSPSNNEQFF
>TRBV14|.|.|TRBJ2-3
TGTGCCAGCAGCCAAGGTGTGAACAGACCTAGACAGCGCACAGATACGCAGTATTTT
CASSQGVNRPRQRTDTQYF
>TRBV29-1|.|.|TRBJ1-2
TGCAGCGGAGGGGGTCACTATGGCTACACCTTC
CSGGGHYGYTF
>TRBV29-1|TRBD1|few|TRBJ1-1
TGCAGCGTCCGGACAGGGCTCACTGAAGCTTTCTTT
CSVRTGLTEAFF
>TRBV7-3|.|few|TRBJ2-2
TGTGCCAGCAGCCAACAGGGCACCGGGGAGCTGTTTTTT
CASSQQGTGELFF
>TRBV28|.|few|TRBJ1-6
TGTGCCAGCAGCCTTAATTCACCCCTCCACTTT
CASSLNSPLHF
>TRBV7-9|.|.|TRBJ1-2
TGTGCCAGCAGCTTAGTTTGGCAGGGGAACTATGGCTACACCTTC
CASSLVWQGNYGYTF
>TRBV7-9|TRBD2|.|TRBJ2-3
TGTGCCAGCAGTGTACTAGCGGGAGGAACGGATACGCAGTATTTT
CASSVLAGGTDTQYF
>TRBV5-4|TRBD1|.|TRBJ2-3
TGTGCCAGCAGCGAGGGACAGGGTGGAGATACGCAGTATTTT
CASSEGQGGDTQYF
>TRBV30|TRBD2|few|TRBJ2-3
TGTGCCTGGAGTGTTGGAGCGGGGATCACAGATACGCAGTATTTT
CAWSVGAGITDTQYF
>TRBV14|.|few|TRBJ2-7
TGTGCCAGCAGCCAAGGGCCCTACGAGCAGTACTTC
CASSQGPYEQYF
>TRBV14|.|.|TRBJ2-1
TGTGCTCCAGCAATGCCAGCGCGGAACAATGAGCAGTTCTTC
CAPAMPARNNEQFF
>TRBV11-2|.|.|TRBJ2-6
TGTGCCAGCAGCTTAGATCAGGGCACGCCCTCTGGGGCCAACGTCCTGACTTTC
CASSLDQGTPSGANVLTF
>TRBV30|.|.|TRBJ2-7
TGTGCCTGGACTGGGGGGACCCTGGAGCAGTACTTC
CAWTGGTLEQYF
>TRBV10-3|.|few|TRBJ2-5
TGTGCCATCCAGGGCTCCCAAGAGACCCAGTACTTC
CAIQGSQETQYF
>TRBV5-4|TRBD1|.|TRBJ2-7
TGTGCCAGCAGCTCCGGGACAGGGGAGTGGGACGAGCAGTACTTC
CASSSGTGEWDEQYF
>TRBV18|.|.|TRBJ1-2
TGTGCCAGCTCACCCCGACAGGAGGCCAATGGCTACACCTTC
CASSPRQEANGYTF
>TRBV12-5|.|few|TRBJ2-1
TGTGCTAGTGGTGGACTGACGAACTACAATGAGCAGTTCTTC
CASGGLTNYNEQFF
>TRBV18|.|few|TRBJ1-5
TGTGCCAGCTCACCAGAACAGGGCAATCAGCCCCAGCATTTT
CASSPEQGNQPQHF
>TRBV5-1|TRBD2|few|TRBJ2-3
TGCGCCAGCAGCCCGGGACTAGCGGACACAGATACGCAGTATTTT
CASSPGLADTDTQYF
>TRBV25-1|TRBD2|.|TRBJ2-1
TGTGCCAGCAGTTTCTGGGCGGGGGACGGTGAGCAGTTCTTC
CASSFWAGDGEQFF
>TRBV5-4|.|few|TRBJ1-2
TGTGCCAGCAGCTTGGAATGGACAGTCTCCTACACCTTC
CASSLEWTVSYTF
>TRBV9|.|.|TRBJ2-5
TGTGCCAGCAGCACCCGACTAAGTTATGGGACCCAGTACTTC
CASSTRLSYGTQYF
>TRBV2|.|.|TRBJ2-1
TGTGCCAGCAGGGCCATGATAGGAGGCGAGCAGTTCTTC
CASRAMIGGEQFF
>TRBV5-4|.|.|TRBJ2-7
TGTGCCAGCAGCTCCGCGGCACTCTCCTACGAGCAGTACTTC
CASSSAALSYEQYF
>TRBV14|TRBD2|few|TRBJ2-3
TGTGCCAGCAGCCAAGTACCCCTAGCGGGAGTAACAGATACGCAGTATTTT
CASSQVPLAGVTDTQYF
>TRBV10-3|.|.|TRBJ2-1
TGTGCCGCCACAGGGAGTACCTACAATGAGCAGTTCTTC
CAATGSTYNEQFF
>TRBV11-1|.|few|TRBJ2-3
TGTGCCAGCAGCGCTGGAGGTCCCGATACGCAGTATTTT
CASSAGGPDTQYF
>TRBV5-1|TRBD2|.|TRBJ2-3
TGCGCCAGCTCCGGACTAGCGGGAGTTGGGGGCACAGATACGCAGTATTTT
CASSGLAGVGGTDTQYF
>TRBV5-1|TRBD1|.|TRBJ2-1
TGCGCCAGCAGCTTGGCTGGGGACAGGAAATACAATGAGCAGTTCTTC
CASSLAGDRKYNEQFF
>TRBV27|.|few|TRBJ2-4
TGTGCCAGCAGTTTACTAGGGGTAGACGGTGAAAACATTCAGTACTTC
CASSLLGVDGENIQYF
>TRBV2|.|few|TRBJ2-5
TGTGCCAGCAGTGATGGTGGGGAGGAGACCCAGTACTTC
CASSDGGEETQYF
>TRBV7-9|TRBD2|.|TRBJ2-1
TGTGCCAGCAGCTTGAGCGGGAGCTCCTACAATGAGCAGTTCTTC
CASSLSGSSYNEQFF
>TRBV11-3|TRBD2|.|TRBJ2-1
TGTGCCAGCAGCTTAGGCGCGGGAGGGCACTTGAATGAGCAGTTCTTC
CASSLGAGGHLNEQFF
>TRBV9|.|.|TRBJ2-1
TGTGCCAGCAGCGTGAGAGGGAGGACTGGCAATGAGCAGTTCTTC
CASSVRGRTGNEQFF
>TRBV30|TRBD1|.|TRBJ1-1
TGTGCCTCCGACCAGTTGGCAGGGGGGACTGAAGCTTTCTTT
CASDQLAGGTEAFF
>TRBV6-6|.|.|TRBJ2-7
TGTGCCAGCAGACAGCAGGGGAGAGAGCAGTACTTC
CASRQQGREQYF
>TRBV7-3|.|.|TRBJ2-1
TGTGCCAGCAGCCAGGACAGTTTTAATGAGCAGTTCTTC
CASSQDSFNEQFF
>TRBV6-1|.|.|TRBJ2-7
TGTGCCAGCAGTGAAGGACAGGTCACCTACGAGCAGTACTTC
CASSEGQVTYEQYF
>TRBV11-2|.|few|TRBJ1-4
TGTGCCAGCAGCCTTGGACAGAAGTTGGAAAAACTGTTTTTT
CASSLGQKLEKLFF
>TRBV5-1|.|few|TRBJ1-1
TGCGCCAGCAGCTTTTCGTCGACTGAAGCTTTCTTT
CASSFSSTEAFF
>TRBV11-2|.|few|TRBJ2-7
TGTGCCAGCAGCTCGGGACTGAAATACGAGCAGTACTTC
CASSSGLKYEQYF
>TRBV11-2|TRBD1|few|TRBJ1-1
TGTGCCAGCTTAAGGGGGAGACAGGGCGAAGCTTTCTTT
CASLRGRQGEAFF
>TRBV4-2|.|.|TRBJ1-5
TGTGCCAGCAGCCAGGTGGGCAGTAATCAGCCCCAGCATTTT
CASSQVGSNQPQHF
>TRBV30|.|.|TRBJ2-2
TGTGCCTGGAGTGTCGGTGTAGCCGGGGAGCTGTTTTTT
CAWSVGVAGELFF
>TRBV5-4|TRBD1|few|TRBJ2-3
TGTGCCAGCAGCTGGACAGGGATCACAGATACGCAGTATTTT
CASSWTGITDTQYF
>TRBV7-8|.|few|TRBJ2-7
TGTGCCAGCAGCTTAGGACAGAGTAGCTCCTACGAGCAGTACTTC
CASSLGQSSSYEQYF
>TRBV7-9|.|.|TRBJ1-1
TGTGCCAGCAGCGCCATCCGGGACACTTCCACTGAAGCTTTCTTT
CASSAIRDTSTEAFF
>TRBV7-9|.|.|TRBJ1-4
TGTGCCAGCAGCCCCCGACAGACTAATGAAAAACTGTTTTTT
CASSPRQTNEKLFF
>TRBV20-1|.|.|TRBJ2-1
TGCAGCCCCCGTTCCAATGAGCAGTTCTTC
CSPRSNEQFF